This T cell receptor (beta chain) was documented in a study of blood T cell repertoires in COVID-19. Clones were read by immunoSEQ multiplex PCR, and TCRdb kept only the in-frame ones, dropping some. The sample holds tens of thousands of clones, 80% to 90% seen once. In germline, CDR1 is SGHDT, CDR2 YYEEEE. Trimming cost V 0 bases and J 4 bases; bases outside gene matches: 1. This CDR3 is built from 13 residues. Sequencing input: peripheral blood. The chain is built from TRBV5-6 and TRBJ2-7, with 7 positions matching TRBD2. This clonotype originated in a man in his forties with COVID-19, enrolled during active disease. This chain's CDR3 is CASSLELAYEQYF. Written as DNA, the CDR3 is TGTGCCAGCAGCTTGGAACTAGCGTACGAGCAGTACTTC.